A selection of T cell receptor beta chains follows, all from one sample in a study of metastatic and nonmetastatic thyroid tumors. From the PCR reads, TCRdb re-called clones with MiXCR. The sample contains 20,000 to 25,000 clones, 25% to 30% of which appear only once. Sequenced sample: tumor tissue. Every receptor here comes from a female donor with papillary thyroid cancer or a benign thyroid nodule (not recorded which). Some clones in this sample may be carry-over from other donors' samples. CDR3s include the opening cysteine and the closing phenylalanine or tryptophan. A D gene is named only where the DNA matches it firmly. Expanded clones are given a class, and other clones once, few, many or no size at all.

j_gene: TRBJ2-2; v_gene: TRBV5-1; d_gene: NA; abundance: NA; len: 14; CDR3aa: CASSLARDTWELFF; CDR3nt: TGCGCCAGCAGCTTGGCACGAGATACCTGGGAGCTGTTTTTT
j_gene: TRBJ2-2; v_gene: TRBV5-1; d_gene: NA; abundance: few; len: 15; CDR3aa: CASSLFRAFTGELFF; CDR3nt: TGCGCCAGCAGCTTGTTCAGGGCCTTCACCGGGGAGCTGTTTTTT
j_gene: TRBJ2-1; v_gene: TRBV20-1; d_gene: TRBD2; abundance: NA; len: 14; CDR3aa: CSAMGLAGYNEQFF; CDR3nt: TGCAGTGCTATGGGACTAGCGGGCTACAATGAGCAGTTCTTC
j_gene: TRBJ2-3; v_gene: TRBV7-8; d_gene: NA; abundance: NA; len: 16; CDR3aa: CASSLGLAWDTDTQYF; CDR3nt: TGTGCCAGCAGCTTAGGGCTAGCGTGGGACACAGATACGCAGTATTTT
j_gene: TRBJ2-5; v_gene: TRBV7-8; d_gene: NA; abundance: many; len: 18; CDR3aa: CASSLGDSYSSAGETQYF; CDR3nt: TGTGCCAGCAGCTTAGGGGACTCGTATTCCTCCGCGGGGGAGACCCAGTACTTC
j_gene: TRBJ1-1; v_gene: TRBV6-1; d_gene: NA; abundance: NA; len: 14; CDR3aa: CASSSGQRRPEAFF; CDR3nt: TGTGCCAGCAGTTCTGGACAGCGAAGACCTGAAGCTTTCTTT
j_gene: TRBJ2-1; v_gene: TRBV15; d_gene: TRBD2; abundance: many; len: 14; CDR3aa: CATRGTSGANEQFF; CDR3nt: TGTGCCACCAGAGGGACTAGCGGGGCCAATGAGCAGTTCTTC
j_gene: TRBJ2-7; v_gene: TRBV11-3; d_gene: TRBD1; abundance: NA; len: 14; CDR3aa: CASSSDQGDYEQYF; CDR3nt: TGTGCCAGCAGCTCTGACCAGGGGGACTACGAGCAGTACTTC
j_gene: TRBJ2-6; v_gene: TRBV28; d_gene: TRBD1; abundance: many; len: 17; CDR3aa: CASSSGTGLSGANVLTF; CDR3nt: TGTGCCAGCAGTTCCGGGACAGGGCTCTCTGGGGCCAACGTCCTGACTTTC
j_gene: TRBJ1-2; v_gene: TRBV29-1; d_gene: NA; abundance: many; len: 11; CDR3aa: CSVLDGYGYTF; CDR3nt: TGCAGCGTCCTGGACGGGTATGGCTACACCTTC
j_gene: TRBJ2-7; v_gene: TRBV5-5; d_gene: NA; abundance: many; len: 14; CDR3aa: CASSSLGALNEQYF; CDR3nt: TGTGCCAGCAGCTCTTTGGGGGCCTTAAACGAGCAGTACTTC
j_gene: TRBJ2-2; v_gene: TRBV2; d_gene: NA; abundance: NA; len: 13; CDR3aa: CASKGKNNGELFF; CDR3nt: TGTGCCAGCAAAGGAAAGAACAACGGGGAGCTGTTTTTT
j_gene: TRBJ2-5; v_gene: TRBV4-2; d_gene: NA; abundance: NA; len: 14; CDR3aa: CASSLRILQETQYF; CDR3nt: TGTGCCAGCAGCCTAAGGATTCTTCAAGAGACCCAGTACTTC
j_gene: TRBJ1-5; v_gene: TRBV28; d_gene: NA; abundance: many; len: 18; CDR3aa: CASSFKRGQRARNQPQHF; CDR3nt: TGTGCCAGCAGTTTCAAGAGGGGCCAAAGGGCGCGCAATCAGCCCCAGCATTTT
j_gene: TRBJ2-3; v_gene: TRBV30; d_gene: NA; abundance: NA; len: 15; CDR3aa: CAWSPSSGDTDTQYF; CDR3nt: TGTGCCTGGAGTCCTAGTTCGGGAGACACAGATACGCAGTATTTT
j_gene: TRBJ2-7; v_gene: TRBV5-6; d_gene: NA; abundance: NA; len: 16; CDR3aa: CASSSYRWAGSYEQYF; CDR3nt: TGTGCCAGCAGCTCCTATCGTTGGGCCGGATCCTACGAGCAGTACTTC
j_gene: TRBJ2-7; v_gene: TRBV10-3; d_gene: NA; abundance: medium-sized; len: 12; CDR3aa: CAISSSEYEQYF; CDR3nt: TGTGCCATCAGCTCTAGCGAGTACGAGCAGTACTTC
j_gene: TRBJ2-3; v_gene: TRBV30; d_gene: NA; abundance: many; len: 14; CDR3aa: CAWKTWVLTDTQYF; CDR3nt: TGTGCCTGGAAAACTTGGGTCCTCACAGATACGCAGTATTTT
j_gene: TRBJ1-5; v_gene: TRBV6-1; d_gene: NA; abundance: NA; len: 17; CDR3aa: CASSDVWGSNSNQPQHF; CDR3nt: TGTGCCAGCAGTGATGTGTGGGGGTCTAATAGCAATCAGCCCCAGCATTTT
j_gene: TRBJ2-3; v_gene: TRBV10-3; d_gene: NA; abundance: many; len: 12; CDR3aa: CAISDDSDTQYF; CDR3nt: TGTGCCATCAGTGATGATTCAGATACGCAGTATTTT
j_gene: TRBJ2-1; v_gene: TRBV4-1; d_gene: NA; abundance: NA; len: 13; CDR3aa: CATSHGTYNEQFF; CDR3nt: TGCGCCACCAGCCACGGGACTTACAATGAGCAGTTCTTC
j_gene: TRBJ1-5; v_gene: TRBV19; d_gene: NA; abundance: NA; len: 14; CDR3aa: CASSNRLLNQPQHF; CDR3nt: TGTGCCAGTAGTAATAGGTTGCTCAATCAGCCCCAGCATTTT
j_gene: TRBJ1-1; v_gene: TRBV6-1; d_gene: NA; abundance: few; len: 14; CDR3aa: CASSTTSTYTEAFF; CDR3nt: TGTGCCAGCAGCACAACGAGTACCTACACTGAAGCTTTCTTT
j_gene: TRBJ1-1; v_gene: TRBV5-1; d_gene: NA; abundance: NA; len: 13; CDR3aa: CASSTEGYTEAFF; CDR3nt: TGCGCCAGCTCTACAGAGGGGTACACTGAAGCTTTCTTT
j_gene: TRBJ2-5; v_gene: TRBV20-1; d_gene: TRBD2; abundance: NA; len: 16; CDR3aa: CSARSTSGGTTDTQYF; CDR3nt: TGCAGTGCTAGAAGTACTAGCGGGGGGACCACAGATACCCAGTACTTC
j_gene: TRBJ1-2; v_gene: TRBV20-1; d_gene: TRBD1; abundance: NA; len: 18; CDR3aa: CSAGETGTGLGGSYGYTF; CDR3nt: TGCAGTGCTGGGGAAACCGGGACAGGGCTAGGGGGTAGCTATGGCTACACCTTC
j_gene: TRBJ2-3; v_gene: TRBV6-1; d_gene: NA; abundance: few; len: 13; CDR3aa: CASSSGSTDTQYF; CDR3nt: TGTGCCAGCAGTAGCGGGAGCACAGATACGCAGTATTTT
j_gene: TRBJ2-7; v_gene: TRBV19; d_gene: TRBD1; abundance: medium-sized; len: 14; CDR3aa: CASSRTGFGYEQYF; CDR3nt: TGTGCCAGTAGCCGGACAGGGTTTGGCTACGAGCAGTACTTC
j_gene: TRBJ1-2; v_gene: TRBV6-5; d_gene: TRBD1; abundance: medium-sized; len: 16; CDR3aa: CASSSLRGDRGSGYTF; CDR3nt: TGTGCCAGCAGTTCACTAAGGGGCGACAGGGGGAGCGGCTACACCTTC
j_gene: TRBJ2-2; v_gene: TRBV7-2; d_gene: TRBD1; abundance: NA; len: 15; CDR3aa: CASSRRQGGTGELFF; CDR3nt: TGTGCCAGCAGTCGACGACAGGGCGGGACCGGGGAGCTGTTTTTT